This TCR beta chain was captured by sequencing in a study of breast tumors, draining lymph nodes, adjacent tissues. Study-wide results and limits: The data were judged consistent with most tumor T cells coming from lymph node and expanding in tumor. Tumor and nontumor repertoires were significantly more similar in luminal-like than in basal-like breast cancer. Data only fit, rather than demonstrated, lymph node origin of most tumor T cells. Tumors had less TCR diversity than lymph nodes, more than nontumor tissue.

TCRdb re-analysed the multiplex PCR reads in MiXCR, keeping a single row per CDR3 protein. The table shows fewer than 150,000 distinct CDR3 sequences, with approximately 21% occurring only once. This clonotype has at least ten counts. The antigen is undetermined. The lymph nodes were axillary draining lymph nodes from breast cancer patients. Germline V lookup: CDR1 SGHRS, CDR2 YFSETQ. The CDR3 contains 16 residues. Trimming cost V 2 bases and J 1 base, with 14 bases left between them. This receptor was obtained from a female donor with breast cancer. Some clones in this sample may be carry-over from other donors' samples. The chain uses TRBV5-1 and TRBJ2-3, with D possibly TRBD2 on 6 matching bases. The sample taken for sequencing was axillary lymph node tissue. CDR3 coding DNA: TGCGCCAGCAGCTTTGGGGGAGGTACCGGCACAGATACGCAGTATTTT. It is translated as CASSFGGGTGTDTQYF.